Reported below is one T cell receptor (beta chain). Its specificity is not known. This specimen belongs to a study of T cell responses to AZD1222 COVID-19 vaccine. Study-level points and caveats: Spike-specific TCR breadth and depth both grew after two AZD1222 doses. Repertoire collection took place solely once the T cell response had peaked. In the spike-specific TCR repertoire, nearly half reportedly target unmutated variant regions. White British ancestry dominated among donors, who included more females, and clonal diversity was possibly underestimated.

Trimming removed 8 bases from V and 6 bases from J, with 14 bases in between. The CDR3 consists of 12 residues. Using immunoSEQ multiplex PCR, the repertoire was profiled, and TCRdb retains in-frame clones only, with some absent. Found here are about 150,000 clones, more than 85% of them singletons; the top ten hold about 1.5%. This material consisted of peripheral blood, taken on day 0 of AZD1222 vaccination. The V and J genes are TRBV12-3 or TRBV12-4 and TRBJ2-7; D perhaps matches TRBD1 (6 bases). This receptor was obtained from an adult in good health. CDR3 residues: CASRLGALEQYF. CDR3 nucleotide sequence: TGTGCCAGCCGCTTGGGGGCTCTCGAGCAGTACTTC.